This T cell receptor beta chain was sequenced for a study of response to subunit inactivated influenza vaccine. Study-level results: Authors suggested few new T cells are recruited by each seasonal influenza vaccination.

TCRdb itself ran the RT-PCR reads through MiXCR, one entry per CDR3 protein. This repertoire shows around 500,000 distinct CDR3 sequences, approximately 11% found once; its top ten account for 9.5% to 15%. The V and J ends lost 3 bases and 0 bases respectively, with 11 bases between them. Germline V gene lookup returns CDR1 SGHAT and CDR2 FQNNGV. This CDR3 has 15 amino acids. The table lists this clonotype with many counts. Its antigen is undetermined. This chain links TRBV11-2 with TRBJ1-2; D gene unclear. The source was PBMCs from blood, collected more than 35 days after vaccination. The source is a man aged 50 or older who received an inactivated influenza vaccine. The CDR3 region is CASSFMTPSNYGYTF. The CDR3 region has the DNA TGTGCCAGCAGCTTTATGACGCCATCTAACTATGGCTACACCTTC.